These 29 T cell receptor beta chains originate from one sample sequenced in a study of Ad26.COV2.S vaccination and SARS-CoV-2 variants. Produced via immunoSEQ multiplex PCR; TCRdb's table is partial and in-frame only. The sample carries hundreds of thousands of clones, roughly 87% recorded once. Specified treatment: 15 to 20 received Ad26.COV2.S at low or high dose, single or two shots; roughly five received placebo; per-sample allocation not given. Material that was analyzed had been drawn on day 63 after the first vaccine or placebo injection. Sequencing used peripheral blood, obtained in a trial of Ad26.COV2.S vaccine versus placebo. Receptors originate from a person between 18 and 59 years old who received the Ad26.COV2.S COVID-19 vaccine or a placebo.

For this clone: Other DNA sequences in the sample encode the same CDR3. CDR3 in amino acids: CASSLVGTEAFF. CDR3 nucleotide sequence: TGTGCCAGCAGTTTAGTTGGCACTGAAGCTTTCTTT. The V and J genes are TRBV12-3 or TRBV12-4 and TRBJ1-1; D not certain. The CDR3 totals 12 residues. V was clipped by 1 base and J by 4 bases, with 4 bases between them.

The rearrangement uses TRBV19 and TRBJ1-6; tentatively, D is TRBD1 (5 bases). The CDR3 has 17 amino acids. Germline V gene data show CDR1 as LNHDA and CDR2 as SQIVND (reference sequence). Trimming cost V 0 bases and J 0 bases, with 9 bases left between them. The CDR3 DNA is TGTGCCAGTAGTATAGACGGGGGAAGCTCCTATAATTCACCCCTCCACTTT. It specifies CASSIDGGSSYNSPLHF.

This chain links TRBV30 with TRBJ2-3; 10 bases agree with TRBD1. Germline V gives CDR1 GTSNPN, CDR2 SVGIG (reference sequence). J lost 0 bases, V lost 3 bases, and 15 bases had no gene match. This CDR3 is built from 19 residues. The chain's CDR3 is CAWREIADRGTTSTDTQYF. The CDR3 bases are TGTGCCTGGAGAGAGATCGCGGACAGGGGGACTACTAGCACAGATACGCAGTATTTT.

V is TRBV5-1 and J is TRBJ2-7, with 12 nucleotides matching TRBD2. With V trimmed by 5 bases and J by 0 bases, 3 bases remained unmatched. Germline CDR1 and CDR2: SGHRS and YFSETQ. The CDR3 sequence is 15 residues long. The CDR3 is CASRASGGASYEQYF. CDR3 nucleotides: TGCGCCAGCAGGGCTAGCGGGGGGGCCTCCTACGAGCAGTACTTC.

The chain's CDR3 is CASSEQPGSNSPLHF. The CDR3 DNA reads as TGTGCCAGCAGCGAGCAACCGGGAAGTAATTCACCCCTCCACTTT. This chain uses TRBV7-2 with TRBJ1-6; D remains unclear. CDR3 length: 15 residues. Germline V gives CDR1 SGHTA, CDR2 FQGNSA. Trimming shortened V by 5 bases and J by 6 bases, and 14 bases separated the two germline ends.

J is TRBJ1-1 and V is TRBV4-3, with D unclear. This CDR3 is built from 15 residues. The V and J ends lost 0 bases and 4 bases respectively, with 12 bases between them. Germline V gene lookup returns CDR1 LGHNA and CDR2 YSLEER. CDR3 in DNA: TGCGCCAGCAGCCAAGATCTTAGGGTATCCACTGAAGCTTTCTTT. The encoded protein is CASSQDLRVSTEAFF.

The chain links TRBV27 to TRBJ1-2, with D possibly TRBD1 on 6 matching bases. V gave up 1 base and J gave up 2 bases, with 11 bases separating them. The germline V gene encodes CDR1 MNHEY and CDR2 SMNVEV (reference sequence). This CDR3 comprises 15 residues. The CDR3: CASSLYGTNNYGYTF. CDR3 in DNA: TGTGCCAGCAGTTTATACGGGACAAACAACTATGGCTACACCTTC.

CDR3 in amino acids: CASSYRVWGTEAFF. The CDR3 DNA follows: TGTGCCAGCAGTTACAGGGTGTGGGGCACTGAAGCTTTCTTT. V and J are TRBV6-2 or TRBV6-3 and TRBJ1-1; D is ambiguous. The CDR3 length is 14 residues. The germline V gene encodes CDR1 MNHEY and CDR2 SVGEGT. Trimming removed 2 bases from V and 4 bases from J, with 11 bases in between.

The CDR3 nucleotides read TGTGCCAGCAGTGTGAGCCGGGGATCTTTTAGCAATCAGCCCCAGCATTTT. Protein: CASSVSRGSFSNQPQHF. This chain uses TRBV2 with TRBJ1-5; D gene unclear. The CDR3 has 17 amino acids. Per the germline V gene, CDR1 is SNHLY and CDR2 is FYNNEI. V shed 4 bases and J shed 0 bases, with 16 bases lying between them.

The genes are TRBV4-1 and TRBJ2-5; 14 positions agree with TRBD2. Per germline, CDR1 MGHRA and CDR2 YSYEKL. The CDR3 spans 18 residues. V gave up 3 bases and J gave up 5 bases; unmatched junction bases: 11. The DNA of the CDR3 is TGCGCCAGCAGCCAGCGCACTGGACTAGCGGGGGGAAGGGAGACCCAGTACTTC. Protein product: CASSQRTGLAGGRETQYF.

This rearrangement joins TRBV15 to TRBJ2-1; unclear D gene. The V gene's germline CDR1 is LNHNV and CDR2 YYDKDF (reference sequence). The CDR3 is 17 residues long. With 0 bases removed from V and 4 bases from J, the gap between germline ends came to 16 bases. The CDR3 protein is CATSRDSAVPAYNEQFF. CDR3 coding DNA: TGTGCCACCAGCAGAGATAGTGCAGTCCCTGCGTACAATGAGCAGTTCTTC. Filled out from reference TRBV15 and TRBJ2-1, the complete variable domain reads DAMVIQNPRYQVTQFGKPVTLSCSQTLNHNVMYWYQQKSSQAPKLLFHYYDKDFNNEADTPDNFQSRRPNTSFCFLDIRSPGLGDTAMYLCATSRDSAVPAYNEQFFGPGTRLTVL.

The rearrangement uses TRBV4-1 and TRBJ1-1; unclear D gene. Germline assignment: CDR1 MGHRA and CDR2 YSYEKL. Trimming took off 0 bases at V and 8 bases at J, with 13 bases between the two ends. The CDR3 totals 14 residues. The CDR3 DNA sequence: TGCGCCAGCAGCCAAGATCCAGTGTTCGGCGAAGCTTTCTTT. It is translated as CASSQDPVFGEAFF.

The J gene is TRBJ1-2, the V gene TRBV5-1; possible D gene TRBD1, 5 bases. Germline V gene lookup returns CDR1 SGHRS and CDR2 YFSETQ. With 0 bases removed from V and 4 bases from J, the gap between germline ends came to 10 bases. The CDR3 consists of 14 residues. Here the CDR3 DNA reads TGCGCCAGCAGCTTGGTTGGGGGAGGCTATGGCTACACCTTC. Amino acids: CASSLVGGGYGYTF.

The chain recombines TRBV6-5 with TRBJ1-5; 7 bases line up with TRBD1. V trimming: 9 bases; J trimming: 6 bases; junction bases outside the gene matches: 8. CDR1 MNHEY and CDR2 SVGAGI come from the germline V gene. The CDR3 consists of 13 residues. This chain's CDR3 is CASSRGGGQPQHF. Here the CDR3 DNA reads TGTGCCAGTTCCCGAGGGGGCGGTCAGCCCCAGCATTTT.

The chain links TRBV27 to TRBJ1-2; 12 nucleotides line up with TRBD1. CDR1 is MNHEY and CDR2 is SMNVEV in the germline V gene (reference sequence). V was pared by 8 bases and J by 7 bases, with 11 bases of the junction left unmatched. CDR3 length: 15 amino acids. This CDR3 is CASGYLGQGAGGYTF. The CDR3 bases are TGTGCCAGCGGATACCTGGGACAGGGGGCGGGTGGCTACACCTTC.

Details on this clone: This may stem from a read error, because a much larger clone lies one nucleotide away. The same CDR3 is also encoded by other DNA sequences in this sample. Here the CDR3 DNA reads TGCGCCAGCAGCTTAGGGGGCTCCTACAATGAGCAGTTCTTC. Amino acid sequence: CASSLGGSYNEQFF. The chain uses TRBV5-1 and TRBJ2-1, with D possibly being TRBD1 (6 bases). The CDR3 length is 14 residues. V was trimmed by 2 bases and J by 0 bases, leaving 6 bases between them. The germline gives CDR1 SGHRS, CDR2 YFSETQ.

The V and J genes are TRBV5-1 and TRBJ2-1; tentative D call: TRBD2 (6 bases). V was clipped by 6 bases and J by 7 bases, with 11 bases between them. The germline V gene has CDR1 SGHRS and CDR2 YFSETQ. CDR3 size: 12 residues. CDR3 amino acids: CASTFRENEQFF. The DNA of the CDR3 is TGCGCCAGCACCTTCCGGGAGAATGAGCAGTTCTTC.

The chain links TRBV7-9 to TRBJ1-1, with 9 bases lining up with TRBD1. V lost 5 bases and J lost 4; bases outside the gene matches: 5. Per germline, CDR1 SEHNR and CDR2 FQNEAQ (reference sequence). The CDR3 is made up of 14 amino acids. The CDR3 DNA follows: TGTGCCAGCAGCCTCGGACAGGGGTCCACTGAAGCTTTCTTT. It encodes CASSLGQGSTEAFF.

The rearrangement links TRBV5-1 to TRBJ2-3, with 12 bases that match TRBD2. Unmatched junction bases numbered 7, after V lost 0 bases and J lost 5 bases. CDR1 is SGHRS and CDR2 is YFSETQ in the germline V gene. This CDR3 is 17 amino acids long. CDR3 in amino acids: CASSLEASGGAGDTQYF. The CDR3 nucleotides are TGCGCCAGCAGCTTGGAGGCTAGCGGGGGGGCTGGAGATACGCAGTATTTT. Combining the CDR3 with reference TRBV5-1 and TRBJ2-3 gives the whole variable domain KAGVTQTPRYLIKTRGQQVTLSCSPISGHRSVSWYQQTPGQGLQFLFEYFSETQRNKGNFPGRFSGRQFSNSRSEMNVSTLELGDSALYLCASSLEASGGAGDTQYFGPGTRLTVL.

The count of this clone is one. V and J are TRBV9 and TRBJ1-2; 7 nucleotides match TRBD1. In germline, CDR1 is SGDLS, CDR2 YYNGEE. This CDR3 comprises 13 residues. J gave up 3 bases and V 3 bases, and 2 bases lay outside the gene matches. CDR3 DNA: TGTGCCAGCAGCGGACAGGGTTACTATGGCTACACCTTC. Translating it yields CASSGQGYYGYTF.

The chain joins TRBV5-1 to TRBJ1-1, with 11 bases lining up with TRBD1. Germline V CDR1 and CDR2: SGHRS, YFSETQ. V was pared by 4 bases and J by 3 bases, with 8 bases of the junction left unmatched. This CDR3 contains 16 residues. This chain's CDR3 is CASSIGTGGADTEAFF. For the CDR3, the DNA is TGCGCCAGCAGCATCGGGACAGGGGGGGCCGACACTGAAGCTTTCTTT.

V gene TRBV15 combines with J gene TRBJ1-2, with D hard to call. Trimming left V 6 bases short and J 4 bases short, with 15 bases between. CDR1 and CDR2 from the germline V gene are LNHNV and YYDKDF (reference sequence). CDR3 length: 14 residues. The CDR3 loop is CATRPRTGIYGYTF. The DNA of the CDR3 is TGTGCCACCAGACCAAGGACGGGTATCTATGGCTACACCTTC.

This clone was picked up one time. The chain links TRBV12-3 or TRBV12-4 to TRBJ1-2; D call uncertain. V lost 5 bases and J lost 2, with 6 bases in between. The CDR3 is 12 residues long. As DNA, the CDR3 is TGTGCCAGCAGTCCTGACAACTATGGCTACACCTTC. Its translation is CASSPDNYGYTF.

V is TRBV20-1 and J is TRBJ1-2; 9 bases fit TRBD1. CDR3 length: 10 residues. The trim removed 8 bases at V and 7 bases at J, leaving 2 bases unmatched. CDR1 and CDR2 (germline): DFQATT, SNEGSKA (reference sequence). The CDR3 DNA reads TGCAGTACAGGGGGCAGTGGCTACACCTTC. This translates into CSTGGSGYTF.

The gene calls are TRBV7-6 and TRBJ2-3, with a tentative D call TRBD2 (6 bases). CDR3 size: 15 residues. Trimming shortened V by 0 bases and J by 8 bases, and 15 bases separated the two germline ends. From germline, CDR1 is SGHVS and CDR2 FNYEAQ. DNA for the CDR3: TGTGCCAGCAGCTTAGCGGGACTTAACGCTGGTACGCAGTATTTT. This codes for CASSLAGLNAGTQYF.

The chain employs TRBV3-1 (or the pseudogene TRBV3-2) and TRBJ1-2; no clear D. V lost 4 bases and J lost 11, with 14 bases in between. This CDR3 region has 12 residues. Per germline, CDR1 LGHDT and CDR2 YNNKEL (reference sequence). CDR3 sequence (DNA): TGTGCCAGCAGCCCGTCGGATTTGGTGTACACCTTC. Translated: CASSPSDLVYTF.

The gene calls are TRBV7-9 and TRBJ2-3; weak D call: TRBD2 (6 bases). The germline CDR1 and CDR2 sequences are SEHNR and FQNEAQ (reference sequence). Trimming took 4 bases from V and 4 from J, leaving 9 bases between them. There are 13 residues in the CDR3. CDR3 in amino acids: CASSSRDSDTQYF. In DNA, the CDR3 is TGTGCCAGCAGCTCCCGGGACTCAGATACGCAGTATTTT.

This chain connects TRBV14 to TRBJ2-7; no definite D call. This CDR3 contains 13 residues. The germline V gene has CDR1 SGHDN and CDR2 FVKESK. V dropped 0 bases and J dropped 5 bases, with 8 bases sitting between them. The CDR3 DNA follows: TGTGCCAGCAGCCAAGATAGGCTCAACGAGCAGTACTTC. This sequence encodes CASSQDRLNEQYF.

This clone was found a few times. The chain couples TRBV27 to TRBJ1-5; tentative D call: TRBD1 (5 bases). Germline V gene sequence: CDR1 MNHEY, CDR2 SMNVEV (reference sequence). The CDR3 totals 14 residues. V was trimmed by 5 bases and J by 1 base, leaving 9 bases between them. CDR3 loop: CASSPRDSNQPQHF. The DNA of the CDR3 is TGTGCCAGCAGTCCCCGGGACAGCAATCAGCCCCAGCATTTT.